This TCR beta chain was documented in a study of blood T cell repertoires in COVID-19. Study details: From the United States, Italy and Spain came samples of acute and convalescent COVID-19.

Measured with immunoSEQ multiplex PCR; TCRdb has only the in-frame clones, and not every one. Of 250,000 or so clones detected, roughly four fifths appear once; the ten largest clones hold around 3.4%. Source material: peripheral blood. This TCR was sampled from a young woman with acute or convalescent COVID-19.

In DNA, the CDR3 is TGTGCCAGTAGTATAGGAAAGGAGGGCAATCAGCCCCAGCATTTT. Its translation is CASSIGKEGNQPQHF. V and J are TRBV19 and TRBJ1-5; D is ambiguous. Germline V gene lookup returns CDR1 LNHDA and CDR2 SQIVND (reference sequence). The germline V and J ends were trimmed by 1 base and 2 bases, with 9 bases remaining between them. The CDR3 consists of 15 residues.